The 6 T cell receptor beta chains given below trace back to one sample, sequenced in a study of blood T cell repertoires in COVID-19. Sequenced by immunoSEQ multiplex PCR; TCRdb stores in-frame clones only, minus some. This table holds approximately 250,000 clones, about 79% found once. The sample comprised peripheral blood. The receptors derive from a man in his forties who had recovered from COVID-19.

The V gene is TRBV7-9, the J gene TRBJ1-1; maybe TRBD1 (6 bases). Germline V gene lookup returns CDR1 SEHNR and CDR2 FQNEAQ (reference sequence). The V end lost 5 bases, the J end lost 1 base, and 14 bases lay between the germline ends. The CDR3 extends over 15 amino acids. CDR3 sequence reads: CASSHGQLRNTEAFF. The CDR3 bases are TGTGCCAGCAGCCATGGACAGCTCCGGAACACTGAAGCTTTCTTT.

This chain joins TRBV6-2 or TRBV6-3 and TRBJ1-5, with TRBD1 matching 9 bases. The CDR3 runs to 12 residues. With 0 bases clipped from V and 16 bases from J, the junction kept 4 bases outside the gene matches. Looked up from germline, CDR1 is MNHEY and CDR2 is SVGEGT. CDR3 DNA: TGTGCCAGCAGTTACTCGGACAGGGGCCAACATTTT. It encodes CASSYSDRGQHF.

The rearrangement links TRBV27 to TRBJ2-3, with 8 bases lining up with TRBD2. The CDR3 covers 16 residues. Trimming cost V 7 bases and J 3 bases; bases outside gene matches: 12. Germline CDR1 and CDR2: MNHEY and SMNVEV (reference sequence). The CDR3: CASTQRGGISTDTQYF. The CDR3 nucleotides read TGTGCCAGCACCCAACGGGGGGGAATTAGTACAGATACGCAGTATTTT.

This clone was seen a handful of times. This chain uses TRBV3-1 (or the pseudogene TRBV3-2) with TRBJ1-2, with D uncertain. The CDR3 is 15 residues long. Trimming took 2 bases from V and 2 from J, leaving 12 bases between them. In germline, CDR1 is LGHDT, CDR2 YNNKEL (reference sequence). The CDR3 DNA follows: TGTGCCAGCAGCCAAAACTTTGGGCCCAACTATGGCTACACCTTC. Amino acid sequence: CASSQNFGPNYGYTF.

The rearrangement joins TRBV7-9 to TRBJ2-1, with 10 bases identical to TRBD1. Germline V gene data show CDR1 as SEHNR and CDR2 as FQNEAQ (reference sequence). Trimming cost V 3 bases and J 2 bases; bases outside gene matches: 4. The length of the CDR3 is 16 residues. As DNA, the CDR3 is TGTGCCAGCAGCTTTACCGGGACAGGGGCCTACAATGAGCAGTTCTTC. It translates to CASSFTGTGAYNEQFF.

The rearrangement joins TRBV5-4 to TRBJ2-2; D uncertain. The CDR3 contains 11 residues. Germline CDR1 SGHNT, CDR2 YYREEE (reference sequence). V was trimmed by 4 bases and J by 7 bases, leaving 5 bases between them. Written as DNA, the CDR3 is TGTGCCAGCAGCCTAAGCGGGGAGCTGTTTTTT. This codes for CASSLSGELFF. Based on the CDR3 plus reference TRBV5-4 and TRBJ2-2, the full variable domain is ETGVTQSPTHLIKTRGQQVTLRCSSQSGHNTVSWYQQALGQGPQFIFQYYREEENGRGNFPPRFSGLQFPNYSSELNVNALELDDSALYLCASSLSGELFFGEGSRLTVL.